This entry lists 12 T cell receptor beta chains sequenced from one sample in a study of T cells in Graves' hyperthyroidism and ophthalmopathy. Researchers took RNA transcripts and amplified the TCR beta CDR3 regions from them. HTBI primers were used for first-round RT-PCR of the TCR CDR3. TCRdb independently ran MiXCR on the multiplex PCR reads; one entry per CDR3 protein. The repertoire holds a few hundred thousand distinct CDR3 sequences, about 15% seen once, with around 7.8% in the top ten. The sequenced material came from blood. The source of these receptors is a woman in her twenties or thirties with Graves' hyperthyroidism.

This clonotype was seen at least ten times. The chain carries TRBV2 and TRBJ2-5; the match to TRBD2 covers 14 bases. CDR1 SNHLY and CDR2 FYNNEI come from the germline V gene. V lost 3 bases, J lost 0 bases, and 0 bases stayed unmatched. The CDR3 length is 16 residues. The CDR3 protein is CASSETSGRDQETQYF. DNA for the CDR3: TGTGCCAGCAGTGAGACTAGCGGGAGGGACCAAGAGACCCAGTACTTC.

This clonotype has a count of ten or more. V and J are TRBV5-8 and TRBJ2-1; 8 bases fit TRBD2. With 3 bases clipped from V and 7 bases from J, the junction kept 12 bases outside the gene matches. The germline V gene has CDR1 SGHTS and CDR2 YDEGEE. CDR3 length: 16 residues. CDR3 sequence reads: CASSSLHPTSGNEQFF. CDR3 nucleotides: TGTGCCAGCAGCTCCCTCCACCCCACTAGCGGTAATGAGCAGTTCTTC.

The rearrangement joins TRBV6-2 or TRBV6-3 to TRBJ2-5; D uncertain. The CDR3 has 14 residues. Looked up from germline, CDR1 is MNHEY and CDR2 is SVGEGT. The ends were cut back, 2 bases at V and 1 base at J, with 8 bases in the middle. CDR3 sequence reads: CASSYLASQETQYF. The CDR3 DNA follows: TGTGCCAGCAGTTACCTTGCCAGCCAAGAGACCCAGTACTTC.

This clonotype was recorded many times. The rearrangement links TRBV20-1 to TRBJ2-1, with D tentatively TRBD2 (5 bases). The CDR3 covers 15 residues. Trimming pared 0 bases from V and 3 bases from J, leaving 12 bases between. CDR1 and CDR2 (germline): DFQATT, SNEGSKA (reference sequence). CDR3 region: CSARDSSSFYNEQFF. For the CDR3, the DNA is TGCAGTGCTAGAGATTCTTCTAGCTTCTACAATGAGCAGTTCTTC.

The chain joins TRBV19 to TRBJ2-1, with 9 bases fitting TRBD2. The CDR3 loop spans 14 amino acids. The germline gives CDR1 LNHDA, CDR2 SQIVND (reference sequence). V lost 7 bases and J lost 2; bases outside the gene matches: 3. CDR3 residues: CASKSGGPYNEQFF. CDR3 DNA: TGTGCCAGTAAAAGCGGGGGGCCCTACAATGAGCAGTTCTTC.

In its sample, this clonotype was seen a few times. The rearrangement joins TRBV4-1 to TRBJ2-1, with 7 bases that match TRBD2. Germline lookup yields CDR1 MGHRA and CDR2 YSYEKL. Losses at the gene ends were 1 base for V and 1 base for J; bases not matched to a gene: 7. The CDR3 runs to 17 residues. The CDR3 reads CASSQGRGRASYNEQFF. The CDR3 DNA reads as TGCGCCAGCAGCCAAGGTCGGGGGAGGGCTTCCTACAATGAGCAGTTCTTC.

This clonotype was detected only a few times. The V gene is TRBV4-1, the J gene TRBJ2-1; tentative D call: TRBD2 (6 bases). The germline V and J ends were trimmed by 0 bases and 4 bases, with 13 bases remaining between them. Germline V gene lookup returns CDR1 MGHRA and CDR2 YSYEKL. The CDR3 sequence is 16 residues long. CDR3 coding DNA: TGCGCCAGCAGCCAAGAGGAGGGGAGTGGGTACAATGAGCAGTTCTTC. It encodes CASSQEEGSGYNEQFF.

About this clonotype itself: The junction departs from the called germline gene at one end, perhaps through a read error. The rearrangement uses TRBV9 and TRBJ2-1; 11 nucleotides agree with TRBD2. This CDR3 comprises 16 residues. Germline-derived CDR1 and CDR2 are SGDLS and YYNGEE. CDR3 residues: CASSVTLAGGVNEQLF. The CDR3 region has the DNA TGTGCCAGCAGCGTAACCCTAGCGGGAGGCGTCAATGAGCAGCTCTTC.

This clonotype occurred a few times. The chain couples TRBV7-2 to TRBJ1-5; weak D call: TRBD1 (6 bases). From germline, CDR1 is SGHTA and CDR2 FQGNSA. This CDR3 region has 14 residues. Trimming removed 2 bases from V and 7 bases from J, with 12 bases in between. The CDR3 region is CASSLWGLDQPQHF. In DNA, the CDR3 is TGTGCCAGCAGCTTATGGGGGCTGGACCAGCCCCAGCATTTT.

This clonotype was seen at least ten times. The chain employs TRBV11-1 and TRBJ2-1; D unclear. CDR3 size: 13 residues. Germline V lookup: CDR1 SGHAT, CDR2 FQDESV (reference sequence). Trimming left V 3 bases short and J 9 bases short, with 12 bases between. The CDR3: CASSFNRISEQFF. CDR3 nucleotide sequence: TGTGCCAGCAGCTTTAACAGAATCAGTGAGCAGTTCTTC.

The table lists this clonotype with many counts. The V call is TRBV5-1, the J call TRBJ1-2, with D possibly being TRBD1 (6 bases). Germline CDR1 reads SGHRS; CDR2 reads YFSETQ. V was cut by 1 base and J by 3 bases, with 16 bases left in between. This CDR3 comprises 16 residues. For the CDR3, the DNA is TGCGCCAGCAGCTTGAGGTTTCGGGGGCCTGACTATGGCTACACCTTC. It is translated as CASSLRFRGPDYGYTF.

The CDR3 protein is CATSDDSGRSNEQFF. DNA for the CDR3: TGTGCCACCAGTGATGACTCAGGACGGTCCAATGAGCAGTTCTTC. This sequence joins TRBV24-1 and TRBJ2-1; D unresolved. From germline, CDR1 is KGHDR and CDR2 SFDVKD. The CDR3 covers 15 residues. Trimming removed 3 bases from V and 6 bases from J, with 14 bases in between.